This T cell receptor (beta chain) was observed in a study of shared clonotypes between healthy human individuals. Broader study findings: A generally larger estimated richness was seen in naive subsets than in memory subsets. Depth of sequencing was expected to influence donor clonotype sharing.

On this clone: What it recognizes is unknown.

Naivety among CD8 cells was defined by CD45RO negativity and positive CCR7 selection, thereby excluding terminally differentiated effector memory CD45RA+ cells. Each of the donors was a healthy adult who was HIV-negative and had not had a recent acute infection or vaccination. J was trimmed by 6 bases and V by 6 bases; bases with no gene match: 7. The CDR3 extends over 12 amino acids. Per germline, CDR1 SQVTM and CDR2 ANQGSEA. Replicate PCRs from sorted subsets contained roughly 220 ng DNA, which is around 30,000 T cell genomes. The protocol was immunoSEQ multiplex PCR, while the TCRdb copy is restricted to in-frame clones and leaves out a portion. The table includes about 2.2 million clones, about 92% detected once.

The receptor's source is a man younger than 35 in good health. Some clones in this sample may be carry-over from other donors' samples. Source material: naive CD8+ T cells from PBMCs. The chain employs TRBV29-1 and TRBJ1-2, with TRBD1 matching over 7 bases. CDR3 nucleotides: TGCAGCGTGGAGCAGGGGGGCGATGGCTACACCTTC. The encoded protein is CSVEQGGDGYTF.